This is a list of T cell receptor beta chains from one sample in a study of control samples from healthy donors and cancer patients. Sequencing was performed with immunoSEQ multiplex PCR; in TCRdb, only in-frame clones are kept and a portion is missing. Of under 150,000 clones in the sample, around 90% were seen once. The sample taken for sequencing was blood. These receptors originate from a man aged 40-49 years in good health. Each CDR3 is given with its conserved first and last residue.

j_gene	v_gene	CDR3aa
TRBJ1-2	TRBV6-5	CASSYSRGLYGYTF
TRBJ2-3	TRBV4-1	CASSPGTGQDTQYF
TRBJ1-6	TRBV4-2	CASKGTGASPLHF
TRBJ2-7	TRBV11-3	CASSLGAYEQYF
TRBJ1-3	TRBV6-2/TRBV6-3	CASSYSLGQASGNTIYF
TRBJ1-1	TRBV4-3	CASSQDRGVEAFF
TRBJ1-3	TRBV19	CASLVYGRSSGNTIYF
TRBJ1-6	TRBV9	CASSPRGRDAYNSPLHF
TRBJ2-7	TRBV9	CASSDAGTTPGNEQYF
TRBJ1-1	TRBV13	CASSLVGGRSTEAFF
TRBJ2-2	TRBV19	CASSMGQNTGELFF
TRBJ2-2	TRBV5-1	CASSLDGPSSWNTGELFF
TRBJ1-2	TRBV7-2	CASSLMSLYGYTF
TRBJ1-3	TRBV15	CATSKRQALGNTIYF
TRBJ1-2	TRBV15	CATSRDLGDYGYTF
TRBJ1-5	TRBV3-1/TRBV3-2	CASSRDRNQPQHF
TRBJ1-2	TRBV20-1	CSASLQDGDYGYTF
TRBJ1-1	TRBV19	CASSYNGGNKGTEAFF
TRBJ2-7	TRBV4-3	CASSQETGWHEQYF
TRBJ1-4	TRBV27	CASSRMGANANEKLFF
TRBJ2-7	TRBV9	CASSVGSTLGEQYF
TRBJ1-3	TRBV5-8	CASSSDRVPGNTIYF
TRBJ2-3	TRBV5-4	CASNRGGPDTQYF
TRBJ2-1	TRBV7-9	CASSLVPSGGDEQFF
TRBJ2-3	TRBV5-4	CASKKGGSTDTQYF
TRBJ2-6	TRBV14	CASSQYRGANVLTF
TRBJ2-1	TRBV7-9	CASSLDTAPNEQFF
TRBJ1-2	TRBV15	CATTYDRTHSGGYTF
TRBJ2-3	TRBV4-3	CASSRLAGGPSDTQYF
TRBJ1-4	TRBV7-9	CASSPGRVGNEKLFF
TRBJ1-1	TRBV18	CASSPNTGTGGTEAFF